The 27 T cell receptor beta chains presented below share a single source sample, sequenced in a study of blood T cell repertoires in COVID-19. Sequencing used immunoSEQ multiplex PCR; TCRdb keeps in-frame clones, though not all of them. This sample has fewer than 700,000 clones; around nine tenths occur once, and the top ten carry about 8%. Sequenced input: peripheral blood. The receptor source for this set is a woman between 45 and 65 years old with COVID-19, enrolled during active disease.

This clone has a handful of counts. This CDR3 is also generated by other DNA sequences in the sample. The chain has TRBV12-3 or TRBV12-4 and TRBJ1-1, with a possible D match to TRBD1 (6 bases). Trimming pared 3 bases from V and 5 bases from J, leaving 10 bases between. This CDR3 is 13 amino acids long. The CDR3 region has the DNA TGTGCCAGCAGTTTGGGCAGGGGTACTGAAGCTTTCTTT. Its translation: CASSLGRGTEAFF.

This clone was recorded only once. The rearrangement joins TRBV3-1 (or the pseudogene TRBV3-2) to TRBJ2-1, with D tentatively TRBD2 (6 bases). The germline V gene has CDR1 LGHDT and CDR2 YNNKEL (reference sequence). Deletions cut 0 bases from V and 7 bases from J, with 13 bases between. This CDR3 comprises 15 residues. For the CDR3, the DNA is TGTGCCAGCAGCCAAGATTTGAGGCGGGGAAATGAGCAGTTCTTC. It is translated as CASSQDLRRGNEQFF.

This clone was observed a single time. The chain carries TRBV5-5 and TRBJ2-2; a weak D match, TRBD2 (6 bases). Germline V gene sequence: CDR1 SGHKS, CDR2 YYEKEE (reference sequence). Trimming left V 0 bases short and J 3 bases short, with 6 bases between. There are 14 residues in the CDR3. For the CDR3, the DNA is TGTGCCAGCAGCTTGGCGGGAGACACCGGGGAGCTGTTTTTT. Its protein product is CASSLAGDTGELFF.

The chain links TRBV27 to TRBJ2-1; 8 nucleotides match TRBD2. CDR3 size: 14 residues. The J segment lost 7 bases and the V segment lost 0 bases, leaving 2 bases of the junction unmatched. The germline V gene has CDR1 MNHEY and CDR2 SMNVEV (reference sequence). For the CDR3, the DNA is TGTGCCAGCAGTTTATCAACTAGCGGAAATGAGCAGTTCTTC. Its translation: CASSLSTSGNEQFF.

This clone has just one count. V and J are TRBV9 and TRBJ2-3, with 10 bases identical to TRBD2. Germline V CDR1 and CDR2: SGDLS, YYNGEE. The J segment lost 1 base and the V segment lost 0 bases, leaving 2 bases of the junction unmatched. This CDR3 spans 16 amino acids. The CDR3 coding sequence is TGTGCCAGCAGCGTAGGCCTAGCGGGGGGCACAGATACGCAGTATTTT. It is translated as CASSVGLAGGTDTQYF.

V gene TRBV5-1 combines with J gene TRBJ2-1; 14 bases are a match to TRBD2. The V and J ends lost 5 bases and 7 bases, in that order; junction bases with no gene match: 11. The CDR3 is 17 amino acids. Germline V gene lookup returns CDR1 SGHRS and CDR2 YFSETQ. In DNA, the CDR3 is TGCGCCAGCAGTGGACCGGCCGGGACTAGCGGGGGAAATGAGCAGTTCTTC. Amino acids: CASSGPAGTSGGNEQFF.

The V call is TRBV2, the J call TRBJ1-1; no clear D. Germline-derived CDR1 and CDR2 are SNHLY and FYNNEI. V shed 6 bases and J shed 0 bases, with 8 bases lying between them. The CDR3 loop spans 13 amino acids. This CDR3 reads CASRVTLNTEAFF. The CDR3 region has the DNA TGTGCCAGCAGAGTCACACTGAACACTGAAGCTTTCTTT.

This CDR3 is CASKEAGNTEAFF. In DNA, the CDR3 is TGTGCCAGCAAGGAGGCAGGGAACACTGAAGCTTTCTTT. This rearrangement joins TRBV27 to TRBJ1-1; D gene unclear. CDR1 MNHEY and CDR2 SMNVEV come from the germline V gene (reference sequence). The ends were cut back, 7 bases at V and 1 base at J, with 10 bases in the middle. The CDR3 spans 13 residues.

CDR3 DNA: TGTGCCAGCAGTTTACTGTCAGGGCCGGGCAATGAGCAGTTCTTC. Protein sequence: CASSLLSGPGNEQFF. The genes are TRBV28 and TRBJ2-1, with D perhaps matching TRBD1 (5 bases). CDR1 and CDR2 (germline): MDHEN, SYDVKM. CDR3 length equals 15 residues. V dropped 2 bases and J dropped 6 bases, with 14 bases sitting between them.

This chain uses TRBV11-2 with TRBJ1-4; TRBD1 aligns across 10 bases. After removal of 4 bases from V and 3 bases from J, the junction contained 5 bases not matched to a gene. The CDR3 is 16 residues long. Germline-derived CDR1 and CDR2 are SGHAT and FQNNGV. CDR3: CASSSRTGGANEKLFF. CDR3 sequence (DNA): TGTGCCAGCAGCTCTCGGACAGGGGGTGCTAATGAAAAACTGTTTTTT.

This chain connects TRBV11-2 to TRBJ2-3; 8 nucleotides agree with TRBD2. The CDR3 is made up of 17 amino acids. The germline V gene encodes CDR1 SGHAT and CDR2 FQNNGV. V dropped 1 base and J dropped 0; count of bases not matched to a gene: 6. CDR3 DNA sequence: TGTGCCAGCAGCTTAGTTGAGGGACTAGTAAGCACAGATACGCAGTATTTT. It specifies CASSLVEGLVSTDTQYF.

The chain recombines TRBV6-6 with TRBJ1-5; D is uncertain. Germline values: CDR1 MNHNY, CDR2 SVGAGI (reference sequence). This CDR3 spans 14 amino acids. Trimming left V 7 bases short and J 0 bases short, with 10 bases between. CDR3 bases: TGTGCCAGCAACAGACCTTATAGCAATCAGCCCCAGCATTTT. This gives the protein CASNRPYSNQPQHF.

The sample holds a few counts of this clone. The chain is built from TRBV12-3 or TRBV12-4 and TRBJ1-2; the match to TRBD1 covers 8 bases. Germline trimming cut 4 bases from V and 7 bases from J; bases unmatched to any gene: 5. The CDR3 length is 13 residues. The CDR3 nucleotides are TGTGCCAGCAGTTCGGACAGGGTAGGTGGCTACACCTTC. Protein sequence: CASSSDRVGGYTF.

The rearrangement joins TRBV4-2 to TRBJ2-5; TRBD2 aligns across 9 bases. CDR1 and CDR2 from the germline V gene are LGHNA and YNFKEQ. V shed 0 bases and J 1 base; nucleotides not matched to a gene: 9. The CDR3 spans 18 residues. Written as DNA, the CDR3 is TGTGCCAGCAGCCAAGAACTGAAGGCGGGGGGGACCCAAGAGACCCAGTACTTC. The encoded protein is CASSQELKAGGTQETQYF.

A few counts support this clone. This sequence joins TRBV10-3 and TRBJ2-3, with 8 bases lining up with TRBD1. The CDR3 length is 14 residues. CDR1 and CDR2 (germline): ENHRY, SYGVKD. The V gene end was trimmed by 4 bases and the J gene end by 2 bases; junction bases not matched to a gene: 2. CDR3 sequence reads: CAISAGQDTDTQYF. In DNA form, the CDR3 reads TGTGCCATCAGTGCGGGACAGGACACAGATACGCAGTATTTT.

The chain links TRBV2 to TRBJ1-1; D ambiguous. The V end lost 11 bases, the J end lost 7 bases, and 8 bases lay between the germline ends. Germline lookup yields CDR1 SNHLY and CDR2 FYNNEI. The CDR3 is made up of 9 amino acids. The CDR3 spells CAEGFEAFF. The CDR3 DNA reads as TGTGCCGAGGGATTTGAAGCTTTCTTT.

The J gene is TRBJ1-1, the V gene TRBV29-1, with TRBD1 as a possible D gene (6 bases). Trimming removed 5 bases from V and 5 bases from J, with 12 bases in between. The CDR3 runs 12 residues. Germline CDR1 reads SQVTM; CDR2 reads ANQGSEA. The CDR3 region has the DNA TGCAGCGTTTTCAGGGGTAGGACTGAAGCTTTCTTT. This gives the protein CSVFRGRTEAFF.

The rearrangement links TRBV6-5 to TRBJ1-2; TRBD1 is a possible D gene (6 bases). This CDR3 is 13 amino acids long. Germline values: CDR1 MNHEY, CDR2 SVGAGI. Trimming pared 11 bases from V and 7 bases from J, leaving 20 bases between. As DNA, the CDR3 is TGTGCCCTCCGGGACACTAGGCGGTTTGGCTACACCTTC. Translation: CALRDTRRFGYTF.

The rearrangement uses TRBV11-2 and TRBJ1-5, with D hard to call. CDR1 and CDR2 (germline): SGHAT, FQNNGV. The CDR3 sequence is 15 residues long. Deletions cut 1 base from V and 6 bases from J, with 13 bases between. The CDR3 sequence: CASSLGITAGQPQHF. The CDR3 coding sequence is TGTGCCAGCAGCTTAGGAATCACGGCGGGTCAGCCCCAGCATTTT.

The chain employs TRBV19 and TRBJ1-5; perhaps TRBD1 as D (6 bases). V lost 3 bases to trimming and J lost 3 bases, with 18 bases between them. From germline, CDR1 is LNHDA and CDR2 SQIVND (reference sequence). The CDR3 consists of 17 residues. For the CDR3, the DNA is TGTGCCAGTAGTATGGGGGGCGGGGGCCGCTACAATCAGCCCCAGCATTTT. It is translated as CASSMGGGGRYNQPQHF.

The chain joins TRBV3-1 (or the pseudogene TRBV3-2) to TRBJ1-2; no reliable D call. Per germline, CDR1 LGHDT and CDR2 YNNKEL (reference sequence). The CDR3 runs to 16 residues. V lost 1 base and J 2 bases, leaving 14 bases between the germline ends. The CDR3 is CASSQVSGRINYGYTF. The CDR3 DNA reads TGTGCCAGCAGCCAAGTTTCAGGTCGGATCAACTATGGCTACACCTTC.

On this clone itself: The sample contains more than one DNA sequence encoding this CDR3. V gene TRBV5-1 combines with J gene TRBJ2-1; 13 positions match TRBD2. Germline V gene lookup returns CDR1 SGHRS and CDR2 YFSETQ. CDR3 length: 15 amino acids. Unmatched junction bases numbered 2, after V lost 1 base and J lost 7 bases. This CDR3 is CASSLRLAGGNEQFF. The CDR3 region has the DNA TGCGCCAGCAGCTTGAGACTAGCGGGGGGAAATGAGCAGTTCTTC.

This clone is a singleton in its sample. V gene TRBV28 combines with J gene TRBJ1-5, with D unresolved. CDR1 is MDHEN, CDR2 SYDVKM, per germline. The CDR3 extends over 14 amino acids. V was clipped by 5 bases and J by 3 bases, with 11 bases between them. The CDR3, as DNA: TGTGCCAGCAGTCCGACTGACTTCAATCAGCCCCAGCATTTT. It is translated as CASSPTDFNQPQHF.

The gene calls are TRBV5-4 and TRBJ1-2, with D perhaps TRBD1 (6 bases). The CDR3 totals 13 residues. The germline V gene encodes CDR1 SGHNT and CDR2 YYREEE (reference sequence). The V and J ends lost 4 bases and 1 base respectively, with 8 bases between them. The CDR3 protein is CASSGGLNYGYTF. CDR3 nucleotide sequence: TGTGCCAGCAGCGGGGGCCTTAACTATGGCTACACCTTC. Supplemented by reference TRBV5-4 and TRBJ1-2, the full variable domain reads ETGVTQSPTHLIKTRGQQVTLRCSSQSGHNTVSWYQQALGQGPQFIFQYYREEENGRGNFPPRFSGLQFPNYSSELNVNALELDDSALYLCASSGGLNYGYTFGSGTRLTVV.

The chain links TRBV9 to TRBJ2-1; 8 nucleotides line up with TRBD1. Germline CDR1 SGDLS, CDR2 YYNGEE. V was pared by 4 bases and J by 2 bases, with 8 bases of the junction left unmatched. The CDR3 is made up of 16 amino acids. The CDR3 nucleotides read TGTGCCAGCAGCAAAGGACAGGGAGGCACCTACAATGAGCAGTTCTTC. This codes for CASSKGQGGTYNEQFF.

V and J are TRBV25-1 and TRBJ1-1; D gene ambiguous. Germline CDR1 MGHDK, CDR2 SYGVNS. Trimming left V 3 bases short and J 4 bases short, with 15 bases between. This CDR3 region has 15 residues. In DNA form, the CDR3 reads TGTGCCAGCAGTGACGCGCCGGGGAGAATCACTGAAGCTTTCTTT. Its protein product is CASSDAPGRITEAFF.

V usage is TRBV30 and J usage is TRBJ1-1; tentative D call: TRBD1 (5 bases). V gave up 2 bases and J gave up 1 base, with 11 bases separating them. The CDR3 is made up of 14 amino acids. Per the germline V gene, CDR1 is GTSNPN and CDR2 is SVGIG (reference sequence). The CDR3 sequence is CAWSSPQGNTEAFF. The CDR3 nucleotides are TGTGCCTGGAGTTCCCCCCAGGGGAACACTGAAGCTTTCTTT.